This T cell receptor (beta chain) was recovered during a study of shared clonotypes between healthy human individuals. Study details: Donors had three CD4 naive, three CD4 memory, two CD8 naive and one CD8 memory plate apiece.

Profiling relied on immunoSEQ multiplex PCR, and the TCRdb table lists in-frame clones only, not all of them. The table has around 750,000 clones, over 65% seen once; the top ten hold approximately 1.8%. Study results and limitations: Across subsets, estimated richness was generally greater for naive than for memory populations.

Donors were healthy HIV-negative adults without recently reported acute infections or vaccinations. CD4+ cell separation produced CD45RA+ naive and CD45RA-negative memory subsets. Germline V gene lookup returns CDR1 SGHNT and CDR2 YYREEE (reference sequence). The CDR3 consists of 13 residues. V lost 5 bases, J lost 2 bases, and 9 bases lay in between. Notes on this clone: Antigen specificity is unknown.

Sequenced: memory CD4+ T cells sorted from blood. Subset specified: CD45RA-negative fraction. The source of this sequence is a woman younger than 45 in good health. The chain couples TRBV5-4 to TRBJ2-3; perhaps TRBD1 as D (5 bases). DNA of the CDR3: TGTGCCAGCAGGGGGCGGTACACAGATACGCAGTATTTT. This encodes CASRGRYTDTQYF.